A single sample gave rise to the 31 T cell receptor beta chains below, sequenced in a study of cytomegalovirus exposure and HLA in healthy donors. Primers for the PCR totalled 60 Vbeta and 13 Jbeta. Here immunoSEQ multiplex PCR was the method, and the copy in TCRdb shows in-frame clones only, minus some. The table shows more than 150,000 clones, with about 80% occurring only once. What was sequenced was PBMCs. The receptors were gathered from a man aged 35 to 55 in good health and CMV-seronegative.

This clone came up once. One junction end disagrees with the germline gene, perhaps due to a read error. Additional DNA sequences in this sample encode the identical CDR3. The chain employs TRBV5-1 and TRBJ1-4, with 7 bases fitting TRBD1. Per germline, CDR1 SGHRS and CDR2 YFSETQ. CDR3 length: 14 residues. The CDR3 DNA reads TGCGCCAGCAGACGGGACAGATCCGATGAAAAGCTGTTTTTT. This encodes CASRRDRSDEKLFF.

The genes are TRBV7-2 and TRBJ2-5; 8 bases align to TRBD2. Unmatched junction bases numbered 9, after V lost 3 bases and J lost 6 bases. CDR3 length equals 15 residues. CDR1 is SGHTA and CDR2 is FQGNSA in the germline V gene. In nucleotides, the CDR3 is TGTGCCAGCAGCTTTGAGAGCGGGAGACGGAAGACCCAGTACTTC. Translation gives CASSFESGRRKTQYF.

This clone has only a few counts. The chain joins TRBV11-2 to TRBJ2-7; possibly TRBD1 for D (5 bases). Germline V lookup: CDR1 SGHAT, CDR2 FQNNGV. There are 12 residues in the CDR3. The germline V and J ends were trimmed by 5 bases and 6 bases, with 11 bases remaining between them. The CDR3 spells CASSLDTGEQYF. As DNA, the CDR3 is TGTGCCAGCAGCCTGGACACCGGCGAGCAGTACTTC. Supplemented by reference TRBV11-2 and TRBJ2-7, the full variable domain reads EAGVAQSPRYKIIEKRQSVAFWCNPISGHATLYWYQQILGQGPKLLIQFQNNGVVDDSQLPKDRFSAERLKGVDSTLKIQPAKLEDSAVYLCASSLDTGEQYFGPGTRLTVT.

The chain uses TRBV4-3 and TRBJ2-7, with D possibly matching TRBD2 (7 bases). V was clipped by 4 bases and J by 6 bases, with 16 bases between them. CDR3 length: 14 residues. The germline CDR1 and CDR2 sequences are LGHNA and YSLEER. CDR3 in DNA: TGCGCCAGCAGCCCAGAAATCGGGGGGCTCGAGCAGTACTTC. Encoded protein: CASSPEIGGLEQYF.

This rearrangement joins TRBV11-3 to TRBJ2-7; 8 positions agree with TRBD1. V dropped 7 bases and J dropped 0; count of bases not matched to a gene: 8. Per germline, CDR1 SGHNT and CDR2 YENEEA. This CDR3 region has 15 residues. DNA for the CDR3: TGTGCCAGCAATCCGACCGGGACAGGCTCCTACGAGCAGTACTTC. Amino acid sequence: CASNPTGTGSYEQYF.

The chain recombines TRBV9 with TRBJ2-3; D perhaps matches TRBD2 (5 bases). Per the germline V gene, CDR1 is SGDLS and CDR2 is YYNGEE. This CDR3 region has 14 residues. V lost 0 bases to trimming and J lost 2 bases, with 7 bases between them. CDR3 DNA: TGTGCCAGCAGCGTAGTACGGGACACAGATACGCAGTATTTT. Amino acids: CASSVVRDTDTQYF.

The CDR3 coding sequence is TGCAGCGTTGAAGCCACACTAGTCGGAGGGGTGTGGGACACAGATACGCAGTATTTT. Encoded protein: CSVEATLVGGVWDTDTQYF. The genes are TRBV29-1 and TRBJ2-3; perhaps TRBD2 as D (6 bases). V was clipped by 1 base and J by 2 bases, with 25 bases between them. The CDR3 consists of 19 residues. Germline assignment: CDR1 SQVTM and CDR2 ANQGSEA.

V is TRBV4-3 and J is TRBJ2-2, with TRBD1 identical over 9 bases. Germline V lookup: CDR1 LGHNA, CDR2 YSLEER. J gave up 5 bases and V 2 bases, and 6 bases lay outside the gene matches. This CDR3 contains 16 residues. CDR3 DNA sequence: TGCGCCAGCAGCCAACGAGCGACAGGGGGGACCGGGGAGCTGTTTTTT. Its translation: CASSQRATGGTGELFF.

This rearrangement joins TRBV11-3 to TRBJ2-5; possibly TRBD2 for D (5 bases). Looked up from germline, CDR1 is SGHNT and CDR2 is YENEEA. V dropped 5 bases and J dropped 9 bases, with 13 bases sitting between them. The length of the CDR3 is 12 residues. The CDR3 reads CASSPGGRAQYF. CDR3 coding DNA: TGTGCCAGCAGCCCGGGTGGGCGGGCCCAGTACTTC.

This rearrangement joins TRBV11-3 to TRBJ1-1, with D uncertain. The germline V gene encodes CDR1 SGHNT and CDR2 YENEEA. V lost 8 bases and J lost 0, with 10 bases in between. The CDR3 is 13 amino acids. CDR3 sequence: CASGGEMNTEAFF. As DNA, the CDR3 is TGTGCCAGCGGAGGAGAGATGAACACTGAAGCTTTCTTT.

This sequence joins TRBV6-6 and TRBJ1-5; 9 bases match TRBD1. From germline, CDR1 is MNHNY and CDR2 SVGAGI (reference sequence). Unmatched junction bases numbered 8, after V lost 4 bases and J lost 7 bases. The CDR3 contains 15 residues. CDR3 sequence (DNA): TGTGCCAGCAGTTCGGACAGGGGATTTGGGCAGCCCCAGCATTTT. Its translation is CASSSDRGFGQPQHF.

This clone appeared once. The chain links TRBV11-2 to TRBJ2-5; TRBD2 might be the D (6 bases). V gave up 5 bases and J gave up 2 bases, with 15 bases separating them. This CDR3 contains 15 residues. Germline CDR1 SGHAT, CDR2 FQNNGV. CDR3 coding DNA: TGTGCCAGCAGCCCCCGGGGGTATTCTCAAGAGACCCAGTACTTC. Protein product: CASSPRGYSQETQYF. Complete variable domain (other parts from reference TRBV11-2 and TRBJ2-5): EAGVAQSPRYKIIEKRQSVAFWCNPISGHATLYWYQQILGQGPKLLIQFQNNGVVDDSQLPKDRFSAERLKGVDSTLKIQPAKLEDSAVYLCASSPRGYSQETQYFGPGTRLLVL.

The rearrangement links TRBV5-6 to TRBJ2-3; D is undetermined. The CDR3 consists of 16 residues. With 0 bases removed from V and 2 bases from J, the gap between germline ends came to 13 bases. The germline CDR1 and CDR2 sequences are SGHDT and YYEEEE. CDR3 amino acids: CASSLGSATATDTQYF. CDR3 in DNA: TGTGCCAGCAGCTTGGGGTCCGCAACTGCCACAGATACGCAGTATTTT. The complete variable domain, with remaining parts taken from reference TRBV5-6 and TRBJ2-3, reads DAGVTQSPTHLIKTRGQQVTLRCSPKSGHDTVSWYQQALGQGPQFIFQYYEEEERQRGNFPDRFSGHQFPNYSSELNVNALLLGDSALYLCASSLGSATATDTQYFGPGTRLTVL.

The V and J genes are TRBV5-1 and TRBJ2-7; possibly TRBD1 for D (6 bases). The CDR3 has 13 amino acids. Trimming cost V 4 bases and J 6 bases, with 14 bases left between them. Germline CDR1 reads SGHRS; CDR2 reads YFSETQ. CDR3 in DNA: TGCGCCAGCAGCCCTAGGACAGAAGGCGAGCAGTACTTC. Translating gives CASSPRTEGEQYF.

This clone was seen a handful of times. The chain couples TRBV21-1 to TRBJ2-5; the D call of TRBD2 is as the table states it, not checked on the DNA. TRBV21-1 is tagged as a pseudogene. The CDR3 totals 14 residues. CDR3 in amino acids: CASSKGGPQETQYF. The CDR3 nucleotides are TGTGCCAGCAGCAAGGGGGGGCCCCAAGAGACCCAGTACTTC.

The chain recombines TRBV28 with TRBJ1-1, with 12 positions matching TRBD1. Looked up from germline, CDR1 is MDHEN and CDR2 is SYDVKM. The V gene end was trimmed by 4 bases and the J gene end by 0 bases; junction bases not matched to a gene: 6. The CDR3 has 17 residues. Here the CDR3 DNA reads TGTGCCAGCAGTTCGGGGACAGGGGGCGGGTTGAACACTGAAGCTTTCTTT. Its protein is CASSSGTGGGLNTEAFF.

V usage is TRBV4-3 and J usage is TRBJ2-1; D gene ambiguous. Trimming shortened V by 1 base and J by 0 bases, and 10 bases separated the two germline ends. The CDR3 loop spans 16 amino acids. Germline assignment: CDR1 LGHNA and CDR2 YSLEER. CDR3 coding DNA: TGCGCCAGCAGCCAAGTGAAGATGAGCTCCTACAATGAGCAGTTCTTC. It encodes CASSQVKMSSYNEQFF.

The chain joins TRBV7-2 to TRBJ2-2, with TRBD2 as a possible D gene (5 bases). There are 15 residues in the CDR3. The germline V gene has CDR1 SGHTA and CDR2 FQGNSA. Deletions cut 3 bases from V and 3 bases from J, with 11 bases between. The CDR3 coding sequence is TGTGCCAGCAGCTTGCGTGGAGGAGACACCGGGGAGCTGTTTTTT. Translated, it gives CASSLRGGDTGELFF.

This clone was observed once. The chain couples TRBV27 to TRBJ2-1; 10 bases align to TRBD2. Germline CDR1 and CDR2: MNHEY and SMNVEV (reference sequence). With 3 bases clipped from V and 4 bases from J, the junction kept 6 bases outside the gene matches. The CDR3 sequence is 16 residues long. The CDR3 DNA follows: TGTGCCAGCAGTTTGCTAGCGGGGGCCCGTTACAATGAGCAGTTCTTC. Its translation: CASSLLAGARYNEQFF.

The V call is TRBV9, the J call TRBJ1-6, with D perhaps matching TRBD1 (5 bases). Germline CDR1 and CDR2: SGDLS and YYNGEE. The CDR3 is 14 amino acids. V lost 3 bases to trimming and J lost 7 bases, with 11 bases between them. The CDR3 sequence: CASSAQGGNSPLHF. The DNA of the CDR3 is TGTGCCAGCAGCGCCCAGGGTGGGAATTCACCCCTCCACTTT.

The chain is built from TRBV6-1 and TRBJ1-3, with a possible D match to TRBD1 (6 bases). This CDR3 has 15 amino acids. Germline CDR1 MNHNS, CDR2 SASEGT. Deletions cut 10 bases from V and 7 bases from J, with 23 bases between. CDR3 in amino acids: CATRLDSLAGNTIYF. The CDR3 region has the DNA TGTGCCACGAGATTGGACAGCCTGGCGGGCAACACCATATATTTT.

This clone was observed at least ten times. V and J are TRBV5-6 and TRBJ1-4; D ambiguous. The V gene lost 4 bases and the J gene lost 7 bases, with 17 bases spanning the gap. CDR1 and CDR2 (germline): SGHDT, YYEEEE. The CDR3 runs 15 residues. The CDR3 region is CASSSRTRGLEKLFF. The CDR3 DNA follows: TGTGCCAGCAGCAGCCGGACTCGAGGGCTTGAAAAACTGTTTTTT.

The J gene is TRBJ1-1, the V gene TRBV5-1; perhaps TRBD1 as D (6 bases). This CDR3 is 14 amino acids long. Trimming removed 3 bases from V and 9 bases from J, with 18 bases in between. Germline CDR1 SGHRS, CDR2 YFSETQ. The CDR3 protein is CASSSGGQLAKAFF. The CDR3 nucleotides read TGCGCCAGCAGCTCGGGGGGGCAGTTGGCGAAAGCTTTCTTT.

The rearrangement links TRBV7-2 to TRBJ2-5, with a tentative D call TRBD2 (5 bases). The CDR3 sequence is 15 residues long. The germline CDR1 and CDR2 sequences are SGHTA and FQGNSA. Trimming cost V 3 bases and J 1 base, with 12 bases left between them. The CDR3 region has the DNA TGTGCCAGCAGCTTCCGAGCGGATATCCAAGAGACCCAGTACTTC. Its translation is CASSFRADIQETQYF.

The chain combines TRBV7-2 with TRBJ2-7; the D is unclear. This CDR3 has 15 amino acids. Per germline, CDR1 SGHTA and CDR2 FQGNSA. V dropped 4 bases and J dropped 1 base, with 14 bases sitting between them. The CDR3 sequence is CASSSVADRSYEQYF. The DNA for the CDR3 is TGTGCCAGCAGCTCAGTTGCGGATCGTTCCTACGAGCAGTACTTC.

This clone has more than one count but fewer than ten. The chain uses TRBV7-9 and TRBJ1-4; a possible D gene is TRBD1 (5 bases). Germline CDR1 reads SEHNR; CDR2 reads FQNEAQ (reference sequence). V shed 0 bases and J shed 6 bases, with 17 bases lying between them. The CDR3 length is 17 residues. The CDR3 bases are TGTGCCAGCAGCTTAGCCGGGCTAACCTTCAGGGATGAAAAACTGTTTTTT. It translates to CASSLAGLTFRDEKLFF.

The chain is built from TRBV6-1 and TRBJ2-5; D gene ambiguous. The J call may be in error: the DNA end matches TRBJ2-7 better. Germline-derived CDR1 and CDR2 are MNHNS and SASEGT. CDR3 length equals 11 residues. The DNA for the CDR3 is TGTGCCAGCAGTTACGACTACGAGCAGTACTTC. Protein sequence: CASSYDYEQYF.

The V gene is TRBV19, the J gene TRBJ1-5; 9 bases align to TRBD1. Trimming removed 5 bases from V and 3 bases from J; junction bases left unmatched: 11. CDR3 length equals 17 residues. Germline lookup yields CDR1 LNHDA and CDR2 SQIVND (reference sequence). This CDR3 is CASSHAGQGTPNQPQHF. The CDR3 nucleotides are TGTGCCAGTAGTCACGCAGGACAGGGGACTCCCAATCAGCCCCAGCATTTT.

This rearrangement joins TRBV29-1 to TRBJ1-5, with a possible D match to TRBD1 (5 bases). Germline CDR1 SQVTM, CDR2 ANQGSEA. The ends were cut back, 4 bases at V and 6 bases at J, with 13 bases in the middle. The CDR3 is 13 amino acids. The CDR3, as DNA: TGCAGCGTTGGGGGCGGAGGGAGTCAGCCCCAGCATTTT. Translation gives CSVGGGGSQPQHF.

CDR3 sequence: CASSRRQADGEKLFF. In DNA form, the CDR3 reads TGTGCCAGCAGCCGACGACAGGCGGACGGGGAAAAACTGTTTTTT. This rearrangement joins TRBV7-8 to TRBJ1-4; a possible D gene is TRBD1 (6 bases). V lost 5 bases and J 8 bases, leaving 18 bases between the germline ends. Germline CDR1 reads SGHVS; CDR2 reads FQNEAQ. The CDR3 has 15 residues.

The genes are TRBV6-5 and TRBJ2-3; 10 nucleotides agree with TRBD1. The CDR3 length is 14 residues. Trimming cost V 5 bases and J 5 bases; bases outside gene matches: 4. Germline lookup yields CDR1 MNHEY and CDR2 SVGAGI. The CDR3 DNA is TGTGCCAGCAGTAACCGGGACAGGGGAGATACGCAGTATTTT. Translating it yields CASSNRDRGDTQYF.